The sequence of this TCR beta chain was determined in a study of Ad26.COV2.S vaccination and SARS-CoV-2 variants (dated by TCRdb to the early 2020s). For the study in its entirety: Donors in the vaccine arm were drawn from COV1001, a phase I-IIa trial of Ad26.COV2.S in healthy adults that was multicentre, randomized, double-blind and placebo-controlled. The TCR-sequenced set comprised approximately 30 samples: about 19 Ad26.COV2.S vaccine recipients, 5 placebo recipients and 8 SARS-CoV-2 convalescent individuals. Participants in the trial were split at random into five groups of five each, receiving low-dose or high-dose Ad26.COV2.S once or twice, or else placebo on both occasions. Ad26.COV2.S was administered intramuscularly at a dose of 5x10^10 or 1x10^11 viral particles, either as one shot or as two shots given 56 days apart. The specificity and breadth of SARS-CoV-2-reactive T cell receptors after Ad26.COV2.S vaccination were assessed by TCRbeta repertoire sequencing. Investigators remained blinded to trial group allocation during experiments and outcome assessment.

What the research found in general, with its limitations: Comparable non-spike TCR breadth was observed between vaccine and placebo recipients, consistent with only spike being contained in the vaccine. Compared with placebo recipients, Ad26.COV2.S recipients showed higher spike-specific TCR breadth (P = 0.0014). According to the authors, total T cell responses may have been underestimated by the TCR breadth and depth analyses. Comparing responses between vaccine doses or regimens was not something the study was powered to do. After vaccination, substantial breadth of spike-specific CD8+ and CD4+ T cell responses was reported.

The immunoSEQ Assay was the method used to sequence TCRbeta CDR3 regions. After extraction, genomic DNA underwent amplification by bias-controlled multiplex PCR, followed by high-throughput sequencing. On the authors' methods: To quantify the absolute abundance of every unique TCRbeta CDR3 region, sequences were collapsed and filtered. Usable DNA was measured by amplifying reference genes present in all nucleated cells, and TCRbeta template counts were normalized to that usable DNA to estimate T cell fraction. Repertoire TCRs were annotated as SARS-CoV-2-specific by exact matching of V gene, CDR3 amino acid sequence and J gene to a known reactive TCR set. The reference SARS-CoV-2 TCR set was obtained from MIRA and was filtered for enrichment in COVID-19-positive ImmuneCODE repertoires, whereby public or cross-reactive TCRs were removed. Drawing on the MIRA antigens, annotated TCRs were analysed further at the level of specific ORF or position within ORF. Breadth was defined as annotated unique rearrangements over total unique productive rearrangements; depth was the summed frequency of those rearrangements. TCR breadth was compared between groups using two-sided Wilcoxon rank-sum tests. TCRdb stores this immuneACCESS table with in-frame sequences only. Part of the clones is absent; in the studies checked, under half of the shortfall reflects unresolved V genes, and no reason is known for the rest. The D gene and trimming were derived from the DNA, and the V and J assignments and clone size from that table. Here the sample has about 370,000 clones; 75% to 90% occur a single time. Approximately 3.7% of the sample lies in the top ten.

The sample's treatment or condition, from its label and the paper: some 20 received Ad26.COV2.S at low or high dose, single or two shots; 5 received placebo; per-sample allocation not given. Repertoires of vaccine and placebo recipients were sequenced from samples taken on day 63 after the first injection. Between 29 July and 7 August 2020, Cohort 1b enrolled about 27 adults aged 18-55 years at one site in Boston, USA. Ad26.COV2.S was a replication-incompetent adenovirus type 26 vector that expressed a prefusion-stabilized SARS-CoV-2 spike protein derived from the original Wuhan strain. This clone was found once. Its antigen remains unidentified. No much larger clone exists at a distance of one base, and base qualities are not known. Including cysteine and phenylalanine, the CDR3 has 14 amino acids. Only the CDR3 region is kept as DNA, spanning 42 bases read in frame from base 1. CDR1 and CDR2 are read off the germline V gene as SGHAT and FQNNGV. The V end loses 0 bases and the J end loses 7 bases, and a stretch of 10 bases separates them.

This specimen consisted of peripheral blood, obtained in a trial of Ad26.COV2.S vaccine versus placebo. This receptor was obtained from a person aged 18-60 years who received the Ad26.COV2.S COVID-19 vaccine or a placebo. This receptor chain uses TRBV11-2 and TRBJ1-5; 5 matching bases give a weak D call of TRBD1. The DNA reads TGTGCCAGCAGCTTAGATCAGGGTCTGCAGCCCCAGCATTTT. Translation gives CASSLDQGLQPQHF.